These T cell receptor beta chains were read from a single sample in a study of T cell responses to AZD1222 COVID-19 vaccine. Profiled with immunoSEQ multiplex PCR; TCRdb holds only in-frame clones, not every one. Counted here are over 130,000 clones, about 92% occurring once; the ten biggest clones make up about 5%. The specimen was peripheral blood, collected on day 0 of AZD1222 vaccination. The receptors here all came from an adult in good health. Both conserved end residues are part of each CDR3. The D gene is left open where the match is weak. Size is stated for part of the rows, as once, few or many counts, or as a class when the clone is expanded.

V	D	size	J	CDR3	DNA
TRBV27	TRBD2	.	TRBJ2-7	CASSEAGTSGYEQYF	TGTGCCAGCTCCGAAGCCGGGACTAGCGGCTACGAGCAGTACTTC
TRBV7-9	.	.	TRBJ2-7	CASSSAVRGYEQYF	TGTGCCAGCAGCTCTGCGGTGCGGGGTTACGAGCAGTACTTC
TRBV27	.	.	TRBJ1-6	CASSLVGDSPLHF	TGTGCCAGCAGTTTAGTGGGGGATTCACCCCTCCACTTT
TRBV3-1/TRBV3-2	TRBD2	.	TRBJ2-7	CASSPRGGGTYEQYF	TGTGCCAGCAGCCCCCGGGGCGGGGGGACCTACGAGCAGTACTTC
TRBV9	.	.	TRBJ2-3	CASTRQSTDTQYF	TGTGCCAGCACCAGACAGAGCACAGATACGCAGTATTTT
TRBV11-1	TRBD1	.	TRBJ2-7	CASSTRIGQGHEQYF	TGTGCCAGCAGCACCCGAATCGGACAGGGTCACGAGCAGTACTTC
TRBV18	.	.	TRBJ2-5	CASSLKLQSGETQYF	TGTGCCAGCTCACTTAAACTCCAAAGCGGAGAGACCCAGTACTTC
TRBV13	.	.	TRBJ2-7	CASSSYQGYEQYF	TGTGCCAGCAGCTCCTACCAGGGATACGAGCAGTACTTC
TRBV7-8	TRBD2	.	TRBJ2-2	CASSFLAGASGTGELFF	TGTGCCAGCAGCTTTCTAGCGGGGGCCTCAGGGACCGGGGAGCTGTTTTTT
TRBV28	.	once	TRBJ2-5	CASSFSGTAVTQYF	TGTGCCAGCAGTTTTAGTGGTACGGCGGTGACCCAGTACTTC
TRBV9	.	.	TRBJ2-1	CASSPRFLGDNEQFF	TGTGCCAGCAGCCCACGCTTTCTAGGGGACAATGAGCAGTTCTTC
TRBV19	.	.	TRBJ1-5	CASQKGGQPQHF	TGTGCCAGTCAAAAGGGGGGCCAGCCCCAGCATTTT
TRBV7-2	TRBD1	.	TRBJ1-2	CASSAQGSDYGYTF	TGTGCCAGCAGCGCACAGGGGTCAGACTATGGCTACACCTTC
TRBV21-1	.	.	TRBJ2-7	CASSDGSGRVLSYEQYF	TGTGCCAGCAGCGACGGTAGCGGGAGGGTTCTTTCCTACGAGCAGTACTTC
TRBV5-6	.	.	TRBJ1-2	CASRAGDYGYTF	TGTGCCAGCAGGGCGGGGGACTATGGCTACACCTTC
TRBV27	.	few	TRBJ1-5	CASSSHNQPQHF	TGTGCCAGCAGTTCCCACAATCAGCCCCAGCATTTT
TRBV7-2	TRBD1	few	TRBJ1-3	CASSFRTGHTSGNTIYF	TGTGCCAGCAGCTTCCGGACAGGGCACACCTCTGGAAACACCATATATTTT
TRBV6-5	.	.	TRBJ1-1	CASNSKKGTEAFF	TGTGCCAGCAACTCTAAGAAGGGCACTGAAGCTTTCTTT
TRBV6-2/TRBV6-3	.	once	TRBJ2-6	CASSYTSSGANVLTF	TGTGCCAGCAGTTATACATCCTCTGGGGCCAACGTCCTGACTTTC
TRBV7-2	.	.	TRBJ1-1	CASSLDGVSTEAFF	TGTGCCAGCAGCTTAGACGGAGTAAGCACTGAAGCTTTCTTT
TRBV18	.	.	TRBJ1-6	CASSTYNSPLHF	TGTGCCAGCTCCACGTATAATTCACCCCTCCACTTT
TRBV25-1	TRBD1	.	TRBJ1-1	CASSGTGGLWTEAFF	TGTGCCAGCAGTGGGACAGGGGGCCTTTGGACTGAAGCTTTCTTT
TRBV4-1	TRBD1	.	TRBJ1-6	CASSQEGQHNSPLHF	TGCGCCAGCAGCCAGGAGGGACAGCATAATTCACCCCTCCACTTT
TRBV7-8	TRBD2	.	TRBJ2-7	CASSARAGVEQYF	TGTGCCAGCAGCGCTAGGGCGGGGGTCGAGCAGTACTTC
TRBV11-3	.	.	TRBJ2-2	CASSFTAAGELFF	TGTGCCAGCAGCTTTACTGCGGCAGGGGAGCTGTTTTTT
TRBV7-9	TRBD2	.	TRBJ2-1	CASSLGPSGKGNNEQFF	TGTGCCAGCAGCTTAGGACCTAGCGGGAAAGGAAACAATGAGCAGTTCTTC
TRBV5-6	.	once	TRBJ1-1	CASSLRGITAFF	TGTGCCAGCAGCTTAAGGGGTATTACAGCTTTCTTT
TRBV19	TRBD1	.	TRBJ1-2	CATRQGPSYGYTF	TGTGCCACTCGACAGGGCCCTTCCTATGGCTACACCTTC
TRBV3-1/TRBV3-2	.	.	TRBJ1-2	CASSEGQNYGYTF	TGTGCCAGCAGCGAGGGGCAGAACTATGGCTACACCTTC
TRBV28	.	.	TRBJ2-1	CASSQNLADWDEQFF	TGTGCCAGCAGTCAGAATTTAGCGGATTGGGATGAGCAGTTCTTC
TRBV2	.	.	TRBJ1-1	CASSAGRYTEAFF	TGTGCCAGCAGTGCAGGGAGGTACACTGAAGCTTTCTTT
TRBV6-1	.	.	TRBJ1-6	CASSEVQKDSPLHF	TGTGCCAGCAGTGAAGTGCAGAAGGATTCACCCCTCCACTTT
TRBV6-5	.	.	TRBJ1-2	CASLTPGPKSGYTF	TGTGCCAGCTTGACGCCGGGTCCTAAATCTGGCTACACCTTC
TRBV4-3	.	once	TRBJ1-4	CASSQQGAGGLNEKLFF	TGCGCCAGCAGCCAACAAGGGGCCGGAGGCCTAAATGAAAAACTGTTTTTT
TRBV4-3	.	.	TRBJ1-2	CASSQDGQGEYGYTF	TGCGCCAGCAGCCAAGATGGGCAGGGAGAGTATGGCTACACCTTC
TRBV2	.	.	TRBJ2-7	CASNRQTGEQYF	TGTGCCAGCAATCGACAAACGGGTGAGCAGTACTTC
TRBV5-4	.	.	TRBJ1-2	CASSSKGEIYGYTF	TGTGCCAGCAGTTCGAAAGGAGAAATCTATGGCTACACCTTC
TRBV15	.	.	TRBJ2-7	CATSRDTVRNEQYF	TGTGCCACCAGCAGAGATACGGTGAGAAACGAGCAGTACTTC
TRBV19	TRBD1	.	TRBJ1-1	CASSTEGQGVSTEAFF	TGTGCCAGTAGTACGGAGGGACAGGGAGTATCCACTGAAGCTTTCTTT
TRBV2	.	.	TRBJ2-2	CASRPQGAGELFF	TGTGCCAGCAGACCCCAGGGAGCCGGGGAGCTGTTTTTT
TRBV5-1	.	.	TRBJ2-3	CASSLGDTQYF	TGCGCCAGCAGCTTGGGAGATACGCAGTATTTT
TRBV5-1	.	.	TRBJ1-2	CASSLDTRGDGYTF	TGCGCCAGCAGCTTGGACACCCGGGGGGATGGCTACACCTTC
TRBV6-2/TRBV6-3	.	.	TRBJ1-5	CASSFRAQRDQPQHF	TGTGCCAGCAGTTTCCGGGCCCAGAGGGATCAGCCCCAGCATTTT
TRBV5-6	.	.	TRBJ1-1	CASSLDRLNTEAFF	TGTGCCAGCAGTCTTGATCGGTTGAACACTGAAGCTTTCTTT